The TCR beta chain under discussion was sequenced for a study of beta chain features in type 1 diabetes. Study-wide results and limits: The study found that naive, central memory and Treg TCRB repertoires appeared more similar in patients than in healthy donors. Shorter TCRB CDR3s, moderately but significantly so, marked every one of the four CD4+ subsets in Type 1 diabetes patients. Patients with type 1 diabetes carried fewer insertions and had more deletions at their VDJ junctions.

Isolated RNA was reverse transcribed in full, so expressed TCRB transcripts were sequenced. Data came from immunoSEQ multiplex PCR; TCRdb stores just in-frame clones and leaves some out. The data hold approximately 330,000 clones, with roughly 9.6% observed a single time. This clone was seen only a few times. Its antigen is still unknown. This CDR3 is 15 amino acids long. Trimming took 7 bases from V and 6 from J, leaving 19 bases between them. From germline, CDR1 is MDHEN and CDR2 SYDVKM. Sequenced material: naive CD4+ T cells from blood. The receptor was derived from a woman aged 25 to 39 in good health. The chain uses TRBV28 and TRBJ2-1; tentative D call: TRBD1 (5 bases). The CDR3 DNA follows: TGTGCCAGCATCTCGCAGGGCAGGCCAGCCAATGAGCAGTTCTTC. Protein sequence: CASISQGRPANEQFF.